This T cell receptor beta chain came from a study of blood T cell repertoires in COVID-19. Background on the study: Researchers got acute and convalescent COVID-19 samples from the United States, Italy and Spain. Sources were T cells, B-cell-depleted T cells, or PBMCs; the material itself was cDNA or gDNA.

Original processing methods: Using reference gene primer amplification, nucleated cell counts were estimated. TCRdb's table, derived via immunoSEQ multiplex PCR, lists solely in-frame clones and lacks some. V, J and clone size reflect that table, while D and trimming were determined from the DNA. This repertoire shows fewer than 400,000 clones, around 86% found once; its top ten account for 3%. Trimming shortened V by 4 bases and J by 5 bases, and 19 bases separated the two germline ends. The CDR3 runs to 16 residues. Germline CDR1 SGHKS, CDR2 YYEKEE (reference sequence). The sample consisted of peripheral blood. The chain is built from TRBV5-5 and TRBJ1-5, with D tentatively TRBD1 (6 bases). The clonotype was recovered from a human donor in a cohort sampled during active COVID-19. The chain's CDR3 is CASSLQGPGLDQPQHF. As DNA, the CDR3 is TGTGCCAGCAGCCTACAGGGCCCCGGGCTCGATCAGCCCCAGCATTTT.